One sample yielded the 2 T cell receptor beta chains listed below, sequenced in a study of T cells in Graves' hyperthyroidism and ophthalmopathy. Template material for amplifying TCR beta CDR3 regions consisted of RNA transcripts. When the TCR CDR3 underwent first-round RT-PCR, the HTBI primer set was used. TCRdb independently ran MiXCR on the multiplex PCR reads; one entry per CDR3 protein. This table has over 650,000 distinct CDR3 sequences, roughly 17% appearing once. Sequencing was carried out using blood. The receptors shown here come from a man between 18 and 35 years old with Graves' hyperthyroidism.

The chain combines TRBV5-4 with TRBJ1-1; D is possibly TRBD1 (6 bases). Germline values: CDR1 SGHNT, CDR2 YYREEE (reference sequence). The germline V and J ends were trimmed by 2 bases and 1 base, with 15 bases remaining between them. There are 16 residues in the CDR3. In DNA, the CDR3 is TGTGCCAGCAGCTTCAGGGGTTGGCTGGCGAACACTGAAGCTTTCTTT. Its translation is CASSFRGWLANTEAFF.

The table lists this clonotype with many counts. V and J are TRBV7-2 and TRBJ2-5; D call uncertain. TRBJ2-3 matches the DNA end more closely, so the J call is doubtful. Germline assignment: CDR1 SGHTA and CDR2 FQGNSA. This CDR3 has 12 residues. The CDR3 region is CASSLVGETQYF. The CDR3 DNA sequence: TGTGCCAGCAGCTTAGTTGGGGAAACGCAGTATTTT.